These 10 T cell receptor beta chains originate from one sample sequenced in a study of read filtering for tumor transcriptome and immune sequencing. The library was built from about 0.4 ug RNA with molecular barcoded adaptors for alpha/delta and beta/gamma chains. MiXCR, run by TCRdb on the reads, gives a single entry per CDR3 protein. Of approximately 150,000 distinct CDR3 sequences in the sample, less than 15% were seen once. Sequencing was performed on a population of CD138-negative cells sorted from bone marrow. The receptors stem from a donor at least 40 years old with multiple myeloma.

The chain combines TRBV29-1 with TRBJ2-5; 9 bases are shared with TRBD1. The V gene end was trimmed by 4 bases and the J gene end by 2 bases; junction bases not matched to a gene: 14. The CDR3 contains 17 residues. Per germline, CDR1 SQVTM and CDR2 ANQGSEA. This CDR3 is CSVGGELDRGEQETQYF. The DNA of the CDR3 is TGCAGCGTTGGGGGAGAGCTGGACAGGGGTGAACAAGAGACCCAGTACTTC.

This clonotype has a count of ten or more. CDR3 region: CASAYLRGQGRYEQFF. The CDR3 nucleotides read TGTGCCAGCGCCTACCTACGGGGACAGGGTCGATATGAGCAGTTCTTC. This chain links TRBV6-5 with TRBJ2-1; the match to TRBD1 covers 9 bases. J was trimmed by 8 bases and V by 8 bases; bases with no gene match: 16. Germline CDR1 and CDR2: MNHEY and SVGAGI. This CDR3 spans 16 amino acids.

This clonotype was counted many times. In DNA form, the CDR3 reads TGCAGTGCTGCGGCAGGGCACGACTACGAGCAGTACTTC. As protein: CSAAAGHDYEQYF. The chain is built from TRBV20-1 and TRBJ2-7; D may be TRBD1 (5 bases). CDR1 is DFQATT, CDR2 SNEGSKA, per germline (reference sequence). V was pared by 5 bases and J by 3 bases, with 14 bases between. The CDR3 runs 13 residues.

This clonotype was recorded at least ten times. The chain is built from TRBV29-1 and TRBJ2-7; tentatively, D is TRBD2 (5 bases). The CDR3 has 16 amino acids. Trimming pared 4 bases from V and 0 bases from J, leaving 19 bases between. Germline CDR1 SQVTM, CDR2 ANQGSEA. CDR3 DNA sequence: TGCAGCGTTGTGGGTTCCGACGGGGAAGTCTCCTACGAGCAGTACTTC. Residues: CSVVGSDGEVSYEQYF.

V gene TRBV5-1 combines with J gene TRBJ1-4, with 9 bases aligning to TRBD1. The ends lost 4 bases at V and 7 bases at J; junction bases unmatched: 5. Looked up from germline, CDR1 is SGHRS and CDR2 is YFSETQ. This CDR3 contains 14 residues. DNA of the CDR3: TGCGCCAGCAGCATGGACAGGGGAGGTGAAAAACTGTTTTTT. Its protein product is CASSMDRGGEKLFF.

This clonotype was counted only a few times. A read error is possible here, since a much larger clone lies one base away. This chain joins TRBV25-1 and TRBJ2-7; maybe TRBD2 (5 bases). CDR3 length: 15 residues. Germline lookup yields CDR1 MGHDK and CDR2 SYGVNS. V lost 5 bases and J 1 base, leaving 15 bases between the germline ends. The DNA for the CDR3 is TGTGCCAGCAGTAAAGAGGGCGGACGGTCCTACGAGCAGTACTTC. This encodes CASSKEGGRSYEQYF.

This clonotype was recorded many times. The chain is built from TRBV6-2 or TRBV6-3 and TRBJ2-2, with D unresolved. Between the trimmed V and J ends, which lost 6 bases and 5 bases, there was a span of 13 bases. CDR1 is MNHEY and CDR2 is SVGEGT in the germline V gene. The length of the CDR3 is 14 residues. CDR3 sequence (DNA): TGTGCCAGCAGCCTCCTAGACATAACCGGGGAGCTGTTTTTT. This gives the protein CASSLLDITGELFF.

This clonotype has a count of ten or more. CDR3 DNA: TGTGCCAGCTCGCAGGGCATGTTGAACACTGAAGCTTTCTTT. It yields the protein CASSQGMLNTEAFF. The gene calls are TRBV6-5 and TRBJ1-1; D may be TRBD1 (5 bases). From germline, CDR1 is MNHEY and CDR2 SVGAGI. The CDR3 totals 14 residues. Trimming shortened V by 8 bases and J by 0 bases, and 13 bases separated the two germline ends.

As to this clonotype: The conserved phenylalanine or tryptophan is not found at the CDR3 terminus, so this likely reflects a read error. V usage is TRBV5-1 and J usage is TRBJ2-1; TRBD2 matches 11 bases. The V segment lost 4 bases and the J segment 8 bases; nucleotides outside the gene matches: 8. The CDR3 covers 15 residues. Germline lookup yields CDR1 SGHRS and CDR2 YFSETQ. CDR3 bases: TGCGCCAGCAGCGGAACTAGCGGGAGTAACGATGAGCAGTTCCTC. It encodes CASSGTSGSNDEQFL.

This clonotype came up many times. V usage is TRBV29-1 and J usage is TRBJ2-1; TRBD1 matches 8 bases. The ends lost 4 bases at V and 5 bases at J; junction bases unmatched: 10. Germline CDR1 and CDR2: SQVTM and ANQGSEA. The CDR3 extends over 15 amino acids. The CDR3 DNA sequence: TGCAGCGTTGTGGGGGGACAGGTGGGCGACAATGAGCAGTTCTTC. Its translation is CSVVGGQVGDNEQFF.